The following is a T cell receptor beta chain sequence with its context. The CDR3 extends over 11 amino acids. V dropped 1 base and J dropped 3 bases, with 3 bases sitting between them. CDR1 and CDR2 (germline): DFQATT, SNEGSKA (reference sequence). These data belong to a study of OX40 agonist ivuxolimab in advanced cancers. TCRdb's table, derived via immunoSEQ multiplex PCR, lists solely in-frame clones and lacks some. The repertoire has 100,000 or so clones, 90% of them found once; the top ten carry 0.31%. The sequence came from an adult with an advanced solid tumor such as melanoma, head and neck, liver or kidney cancer. The V and J genes are TRBV20-1 and TRBJ1-2; D is ambiguous. The sequencing used CD4+ or CD8+ T cells sorted from blood, collected in a trial of the OX40 agonist ivuxolimab. The DNA for the CDR3 is TGCAGTGCTAGAGGACACTATGGCTACACCTTC. Translated: CSARGHYGYTF.